This T cell receptor (beta chain) emerged from a study of early T cells in non-severe SARS-CoV-2 infection. Germline CDR1 SGHTA, CDR2 FQGNSA. The V end was cut by 1 base, the J end by 7 bases, with 14 bases between. The CDR3 is made up of 15 amino acids. One entry per CDR3 protein, called by TCRdb with MiXCR from the 5' RACE reads. The sample comprises around 27,000 distinct CDR3 sequences, 9.5% to 10% of which are singletons, and about 13% rests with the top ten. The sample taken for sequencing was whole blood. The chain joins TRBV7-2 to TRBJ2-1, with D perhaps TRBD2 (6 bases). The TCR sequence derives from an adult who was a healthcare worker with PCR-confirmed SARS-CoV-2 infection or an uninfected control (not recorded which). CDR3 sequence reads: CASSLGAGSTNEQFF. CDR3 DNA: TGTGCCAGCAGCTTAGGGGCGGGGAGTACGAATGAGCAGTTCTTC.